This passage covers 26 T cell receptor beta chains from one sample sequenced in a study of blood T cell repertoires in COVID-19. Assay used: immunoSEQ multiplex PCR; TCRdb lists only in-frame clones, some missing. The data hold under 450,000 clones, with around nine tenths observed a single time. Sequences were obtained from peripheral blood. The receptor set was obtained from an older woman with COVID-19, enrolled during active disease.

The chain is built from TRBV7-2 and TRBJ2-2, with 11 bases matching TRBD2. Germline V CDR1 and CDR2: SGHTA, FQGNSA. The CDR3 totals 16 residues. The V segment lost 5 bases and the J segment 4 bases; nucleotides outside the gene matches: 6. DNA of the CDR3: TGTGCCAGCAGCCCCCGTAGCGGGGGGGCCACCGGGGAGCTGTTTTTT. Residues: CASSPRSGGATGELFF.

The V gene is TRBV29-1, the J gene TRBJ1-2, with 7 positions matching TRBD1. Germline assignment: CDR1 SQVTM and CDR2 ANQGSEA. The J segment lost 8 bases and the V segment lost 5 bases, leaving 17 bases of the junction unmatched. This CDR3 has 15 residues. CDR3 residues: CSVSLSKRTGEGYTF. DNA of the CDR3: TGCAGCGTTTCCCTGTCGAAAAGAACAGGGGAAGGCTACACCTTC.

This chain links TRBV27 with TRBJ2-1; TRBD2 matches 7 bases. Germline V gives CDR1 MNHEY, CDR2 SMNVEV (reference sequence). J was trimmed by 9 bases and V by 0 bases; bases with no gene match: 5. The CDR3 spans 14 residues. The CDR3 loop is CASSLSLAVGEQFF. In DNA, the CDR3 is TGTGCCAGCAGTTTATCCCTAGCGGTGGGTGAGCAGTTCTTC.

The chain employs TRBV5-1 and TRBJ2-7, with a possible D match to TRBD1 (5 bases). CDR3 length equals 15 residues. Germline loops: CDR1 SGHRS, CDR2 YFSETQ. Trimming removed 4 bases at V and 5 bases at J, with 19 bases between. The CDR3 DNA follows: TGCGCCAGCAGCCCCCCTTCCCCAGGGCCGGACGAGCAGTACTTC. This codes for CASSPPSPGPDEQYF.

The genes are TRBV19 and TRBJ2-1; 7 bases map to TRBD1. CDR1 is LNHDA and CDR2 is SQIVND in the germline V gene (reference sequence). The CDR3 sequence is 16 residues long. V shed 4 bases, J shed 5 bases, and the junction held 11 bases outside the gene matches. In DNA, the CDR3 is TGTGCCAGTAGTAAAGAAGGGACAGTACCAGACAATGAGCAGTTCTTC. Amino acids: CASSKEGTVPDNEQFF.

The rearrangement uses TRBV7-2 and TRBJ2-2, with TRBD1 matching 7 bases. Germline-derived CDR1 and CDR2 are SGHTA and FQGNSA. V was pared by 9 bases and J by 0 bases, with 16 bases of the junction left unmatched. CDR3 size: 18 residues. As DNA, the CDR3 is TGTGCCAGGTCACGAAGTTCCGCCGGGACAGCGAACACCGGGGAGCTGTTTTTT. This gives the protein CARSRSSAGTANTGELFF. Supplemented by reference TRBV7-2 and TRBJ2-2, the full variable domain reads GAGVSQSPSNKVTEKGKDVELRCDPISGHTALYWYRQSLGQGLEFLIYFQGNSAPDKSGLPSDRFSAERTGGSVSTLTIQRTQQEDSAVYLCARSRSSAGTANTGELFFGEGSRLTVL.

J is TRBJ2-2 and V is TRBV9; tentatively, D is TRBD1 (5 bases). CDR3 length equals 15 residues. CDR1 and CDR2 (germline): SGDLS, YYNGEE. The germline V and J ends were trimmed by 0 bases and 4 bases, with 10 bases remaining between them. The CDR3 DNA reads TGTGCCAGCAGCGTAGCCTTGGACACCACCGGGGAGCTGTTTTTT. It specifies CASSVALDTTGELFF.

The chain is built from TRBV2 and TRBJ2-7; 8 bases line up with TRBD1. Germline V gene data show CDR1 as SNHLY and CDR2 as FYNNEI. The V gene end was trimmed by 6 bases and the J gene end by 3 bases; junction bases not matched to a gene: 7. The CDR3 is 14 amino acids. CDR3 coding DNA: TGTGCCAGCAGCCCGGGACAGGAATACTACGAGCAGTACTTC. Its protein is CASSPGQEYYEQYF.

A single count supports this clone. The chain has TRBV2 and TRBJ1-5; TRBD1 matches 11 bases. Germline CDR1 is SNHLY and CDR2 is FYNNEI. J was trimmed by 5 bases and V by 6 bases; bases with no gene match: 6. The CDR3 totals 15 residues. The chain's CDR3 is CASSGTGGAYQPQHF. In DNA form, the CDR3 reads TGTGCCAGCAGCGGGACAGGGGGTGCGTATCAGCCCCAGCATTTT.

The CDR3 nucleotides read TGTGCCAGCAGCCAAGATCCTGGACACCAAGTTCGGGTACTGTTTTTT. It codes for CASSQDPGHQVRVLFF. The rearrangement uses TRBV3-1 (or the pseudogene TRBV3-2) and TRBJ1-4; a possible D gene is TRBD1 (5 bases). This CDR3 spans 16 amino acids. Per germline, CDR1 LGHDT and CDR2 YNNKEL (reference sequence). Trimming pared 0 bases from V and 13 bases from J, leaving 21 bases between.

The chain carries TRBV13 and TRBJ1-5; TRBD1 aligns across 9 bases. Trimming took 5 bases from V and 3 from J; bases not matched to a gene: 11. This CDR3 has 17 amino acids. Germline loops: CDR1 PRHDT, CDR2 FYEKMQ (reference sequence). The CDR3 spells CASSRGQGSFINQPQHF. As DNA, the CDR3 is TGTGCCAGCAGCCGCGGACAGGGGAGTTTTATCAATCAGCCCCAGCATTTT.

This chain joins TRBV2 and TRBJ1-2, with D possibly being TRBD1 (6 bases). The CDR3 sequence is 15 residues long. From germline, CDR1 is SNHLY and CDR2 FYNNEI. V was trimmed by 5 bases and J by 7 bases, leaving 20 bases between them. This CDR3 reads CASSYPTGERGGYTF. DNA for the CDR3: TGTGCCAGCAGTTACCCGACAGGCGAACGGGGTGGCTACACCTTC.

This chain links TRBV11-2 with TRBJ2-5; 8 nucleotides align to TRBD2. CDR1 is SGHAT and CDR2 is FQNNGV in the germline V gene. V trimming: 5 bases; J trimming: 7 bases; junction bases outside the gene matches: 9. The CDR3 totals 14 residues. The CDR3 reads CASSPGTRRVTQYF. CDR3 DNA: TGTGCCAGCAGCCCGGGGACTAGGAGGGTGACCCAGTACTTC.

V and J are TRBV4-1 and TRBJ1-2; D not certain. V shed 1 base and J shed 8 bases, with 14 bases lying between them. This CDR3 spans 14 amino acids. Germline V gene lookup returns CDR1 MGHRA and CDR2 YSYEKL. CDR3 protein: CASSQVGEEGGYTF. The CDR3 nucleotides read TGCGCCAGCAGCCAAGTCGGGGAGGAAGGAGGCTACACCTTC.

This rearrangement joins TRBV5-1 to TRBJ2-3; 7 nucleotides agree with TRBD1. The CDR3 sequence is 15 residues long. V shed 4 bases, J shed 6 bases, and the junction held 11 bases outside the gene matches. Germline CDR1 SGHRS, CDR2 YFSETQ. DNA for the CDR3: TGCGCCAGCAGCCTACGGGACAGCGGAAGGGATACGCAGTATTTT. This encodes CASSLRDSGRDTQYF.

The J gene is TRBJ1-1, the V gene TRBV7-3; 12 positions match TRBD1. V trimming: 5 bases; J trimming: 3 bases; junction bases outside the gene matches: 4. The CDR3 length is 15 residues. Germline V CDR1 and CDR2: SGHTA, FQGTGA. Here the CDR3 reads CASSLGTGGYTEAFF. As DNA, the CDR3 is TGTGCCAGCAGCCTCGGGACAGGGGGCTACACTGAAGCTTTCTTT.

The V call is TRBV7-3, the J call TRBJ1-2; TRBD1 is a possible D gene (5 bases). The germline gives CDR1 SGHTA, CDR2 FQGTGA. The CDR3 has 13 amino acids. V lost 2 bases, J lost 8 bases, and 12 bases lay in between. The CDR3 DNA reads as TGTGCCAGCAGCTTAGCGGCAGGGCAGGGCTACACCTTC. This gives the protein CASSLAAGQGYTF.

CDR3 sequence (DNA): TGTGCCAGCAGCTTGGAGGCCCTGGGAGGAAACACCATATATTTT. It encodes CASSLEALGGNTIYF. The chain recombines TRBV7-2 with TRBJ1-3; no definite D call. Germline CDR1 reads SGHTA; CDR2 reads FQGNSA. Trimming shortened V by 3 bases and J by 4 bases, and 13 bases separated the two germline ends. CDR3 length: 15 amino acids.

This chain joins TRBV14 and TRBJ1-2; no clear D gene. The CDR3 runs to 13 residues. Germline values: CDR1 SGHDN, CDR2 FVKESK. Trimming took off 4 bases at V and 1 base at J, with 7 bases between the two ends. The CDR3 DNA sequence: TGTGCCAGCAGCCCGACAAATAACTATGGCTACACCTTC. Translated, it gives CASSPTNNYGYTF.

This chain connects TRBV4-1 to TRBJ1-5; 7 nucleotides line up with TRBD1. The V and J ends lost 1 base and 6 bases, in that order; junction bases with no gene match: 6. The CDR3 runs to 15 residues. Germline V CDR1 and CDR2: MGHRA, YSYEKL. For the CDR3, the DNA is TGCGCCAGCAGCCAAGGGCCGGGACAGAGTCAGCCCCAGCATTTT. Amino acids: CASSQGPGQSQPQHF.

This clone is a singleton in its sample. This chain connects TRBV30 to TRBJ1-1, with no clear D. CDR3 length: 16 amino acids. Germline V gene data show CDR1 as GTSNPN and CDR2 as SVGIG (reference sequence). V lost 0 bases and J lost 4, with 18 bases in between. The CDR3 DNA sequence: TGTGCCTGGAGTGTACTCACGGATAGACTTGGCACTGAAGCTTTCTTT. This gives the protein CAWSVLTDRLGTEAFF.

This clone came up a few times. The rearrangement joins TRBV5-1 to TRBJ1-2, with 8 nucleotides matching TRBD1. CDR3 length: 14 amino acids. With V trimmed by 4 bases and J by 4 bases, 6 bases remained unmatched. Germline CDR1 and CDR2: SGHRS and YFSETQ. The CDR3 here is CASSPTGEGYGYTF. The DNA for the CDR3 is TGCGCCAGCAGCCCGACAGGGGAGGGCTATGGCTACACCTTC.

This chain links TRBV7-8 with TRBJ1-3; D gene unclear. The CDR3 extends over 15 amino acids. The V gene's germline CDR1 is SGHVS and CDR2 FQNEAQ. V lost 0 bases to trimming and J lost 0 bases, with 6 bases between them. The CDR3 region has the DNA TGTGCCAGCAGCTTAGCCGAGTCCTCTGGAAACACCATATATTTT. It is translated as CASSLAESSGNTIYF.

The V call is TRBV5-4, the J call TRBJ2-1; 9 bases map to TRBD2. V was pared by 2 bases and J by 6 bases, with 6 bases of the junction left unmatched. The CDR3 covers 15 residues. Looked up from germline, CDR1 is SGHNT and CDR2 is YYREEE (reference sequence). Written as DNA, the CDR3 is TGTGCCAGCAGCTTACGCCTAGCGGGGTCCAATGAGCAGTTCTTC. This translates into CASSLRLAGSNEQFF.

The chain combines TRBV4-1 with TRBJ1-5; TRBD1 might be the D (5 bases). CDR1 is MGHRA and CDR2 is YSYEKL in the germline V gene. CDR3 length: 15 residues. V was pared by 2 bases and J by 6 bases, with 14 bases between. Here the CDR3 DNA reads TGCGCCAGCAGCCAACGAAACCTCGACAGTCAGCCCCAGCATTTT. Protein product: CASSQRNLDSQPQHF.

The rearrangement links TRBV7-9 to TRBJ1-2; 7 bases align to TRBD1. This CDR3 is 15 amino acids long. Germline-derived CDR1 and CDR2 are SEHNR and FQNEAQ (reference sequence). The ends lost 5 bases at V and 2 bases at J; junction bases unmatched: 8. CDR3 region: CASSPGQVKNYGYTF. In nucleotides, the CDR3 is TGTGCCAGCAGCCCTGGACAGGTTAAAAACTATGGCTACACCTTC.